This T cell receptor (beta chain) appears in the sequencing data of a study of shared clonotypes between healthy human individuals. As for the study in general: The study used three CD4 naive, three CD4 memory, two CD8 naive and one CD8 memory plate per donor.

Overall study results and limits: Non-shared clonotypes had lower generation probabilities than those shared by all four donors. Depth was large, yet rarefaction showed that sorted-subset sequencing was incomplete. Only a few donors were included, so the genetic and exposure-history diversity represented was limited.

In germline, CDR1 is SGHDT, CDR2 YYEEEE. The CDR3 sequence is 16 residues long. V was clipped by 1 base and J by 1 base, with 15 bases between them. Note on this clone: Its antigen is not known.

The method was immunoSEQ multiplex PCR; TCRdb's version includes in-frame clones alone and lacks a portion of them. Here the sample spans over 2 million clones, 95% being singletons. The receptor comes from a man aged 18 to 35 in good health. Specimen: naive CD4+ T cells sorted from blood. Sample subset: CD45RA+ positively selected. This chain connects TRBV5-6 to TRBJ2-7; unclear D gene. The CDR3 loop reads CASSLFPDGRSYEQYF. CDR3 sequence (DNA): TGTGCCAGCAGCTTGTTTCCTGATGGGCGATCCTACGAGCAGTACTTC.